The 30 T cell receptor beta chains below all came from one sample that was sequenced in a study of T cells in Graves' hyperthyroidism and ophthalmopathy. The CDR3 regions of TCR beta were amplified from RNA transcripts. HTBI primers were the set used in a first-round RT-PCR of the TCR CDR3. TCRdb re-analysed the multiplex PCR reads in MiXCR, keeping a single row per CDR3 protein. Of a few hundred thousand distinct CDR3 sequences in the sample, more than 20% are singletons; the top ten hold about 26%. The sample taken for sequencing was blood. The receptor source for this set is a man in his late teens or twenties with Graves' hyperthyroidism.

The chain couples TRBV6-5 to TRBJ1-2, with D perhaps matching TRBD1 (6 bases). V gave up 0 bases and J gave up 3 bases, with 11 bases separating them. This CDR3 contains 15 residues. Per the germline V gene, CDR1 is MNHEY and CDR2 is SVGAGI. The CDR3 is CASSYSGGRYYGYTF. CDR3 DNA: TGTGCCAGCAGTTACTCTGGGGGGCGCTACTATGGCTACACCTTC.

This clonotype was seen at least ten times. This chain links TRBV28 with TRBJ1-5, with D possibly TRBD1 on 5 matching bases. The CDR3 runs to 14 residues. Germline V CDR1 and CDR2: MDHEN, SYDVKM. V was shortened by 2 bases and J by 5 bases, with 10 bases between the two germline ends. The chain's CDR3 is CASSLQVGDQPQHF. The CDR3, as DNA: TGTGCCAGCAGTTTACAGGTAGGGGATCAGCCCCAGCATTTT.

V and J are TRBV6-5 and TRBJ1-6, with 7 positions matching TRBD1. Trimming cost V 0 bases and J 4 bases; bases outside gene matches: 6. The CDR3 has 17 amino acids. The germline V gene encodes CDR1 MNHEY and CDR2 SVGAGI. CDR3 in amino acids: CASSYSVEGAYNSPLHF. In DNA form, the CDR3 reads TGTGCCAGCAGTTACTCAGTGGAGGGGGCATATAATTCACCCCTCCACTTT.

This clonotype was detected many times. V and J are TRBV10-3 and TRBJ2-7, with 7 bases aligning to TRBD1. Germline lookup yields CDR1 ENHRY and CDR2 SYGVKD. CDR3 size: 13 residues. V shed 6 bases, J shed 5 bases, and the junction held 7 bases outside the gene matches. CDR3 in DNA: TGTGCCATCAGCCAAACAGGGGACCACGAGCAGTACTTC. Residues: CAISQTGDHEQYF.

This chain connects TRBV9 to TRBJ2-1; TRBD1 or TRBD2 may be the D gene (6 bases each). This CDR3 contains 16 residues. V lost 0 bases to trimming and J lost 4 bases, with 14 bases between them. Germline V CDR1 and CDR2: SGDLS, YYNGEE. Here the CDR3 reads CASSVDGGLHYNEQFF. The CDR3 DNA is TGTGCCAGCAGCGTAGATGGGGGGCTTCATTACAATGAGCAGTTCTTC.

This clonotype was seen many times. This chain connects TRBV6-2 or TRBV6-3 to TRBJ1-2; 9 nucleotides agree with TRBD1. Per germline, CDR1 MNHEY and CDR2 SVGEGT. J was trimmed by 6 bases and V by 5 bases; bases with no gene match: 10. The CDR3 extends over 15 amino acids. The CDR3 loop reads CASSHSSGTGNGYTF. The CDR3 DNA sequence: TGTGCCAGCAGTCATTCATCCGGGACAGGGAATGGCTACACCTTC.

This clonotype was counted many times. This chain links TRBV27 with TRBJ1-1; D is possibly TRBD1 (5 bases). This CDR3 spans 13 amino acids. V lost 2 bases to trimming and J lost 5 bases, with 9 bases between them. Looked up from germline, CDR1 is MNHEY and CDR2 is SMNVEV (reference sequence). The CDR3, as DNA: TGTGCCAGCAGTTTACAGGGAGATACTGAAGCTTTCTTT. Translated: CASSLQGDTEAFF.

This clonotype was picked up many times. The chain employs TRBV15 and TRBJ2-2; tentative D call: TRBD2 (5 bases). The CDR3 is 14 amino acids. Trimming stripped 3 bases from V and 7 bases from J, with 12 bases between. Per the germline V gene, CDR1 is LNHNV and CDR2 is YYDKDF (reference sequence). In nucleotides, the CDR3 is TGTGCCACCAGCAGTGGTCTAGCTGGCGGGGAGCTGTTTTTT. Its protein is CATSSGLAGGELFF.

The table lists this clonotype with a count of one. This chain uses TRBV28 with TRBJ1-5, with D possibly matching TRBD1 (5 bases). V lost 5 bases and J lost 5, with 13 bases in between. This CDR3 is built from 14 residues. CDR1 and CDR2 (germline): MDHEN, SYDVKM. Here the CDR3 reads CASSRGGGDQPQHF. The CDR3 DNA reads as TGTGCCAGCAGTCGTGGGGGGGGAGATCAGCCCCAGCATTTT.

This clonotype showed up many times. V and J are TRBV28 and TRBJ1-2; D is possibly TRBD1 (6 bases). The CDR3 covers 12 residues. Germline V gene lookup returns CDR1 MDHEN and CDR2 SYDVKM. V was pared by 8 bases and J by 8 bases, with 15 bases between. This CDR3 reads CASRGGAGGYTF. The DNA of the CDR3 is TGTGCCAGCCGGGGGGGGGCAGGCGGCTACACCTTC.

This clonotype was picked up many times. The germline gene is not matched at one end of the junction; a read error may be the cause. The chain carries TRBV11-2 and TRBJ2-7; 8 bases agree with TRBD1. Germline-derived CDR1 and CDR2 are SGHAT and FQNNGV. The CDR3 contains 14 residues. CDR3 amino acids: CASSLDRGTYEQYF. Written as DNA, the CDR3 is TGTGCCAGCAGCCTAGACAGGGGTACCTACGAGCAGTACTTC.

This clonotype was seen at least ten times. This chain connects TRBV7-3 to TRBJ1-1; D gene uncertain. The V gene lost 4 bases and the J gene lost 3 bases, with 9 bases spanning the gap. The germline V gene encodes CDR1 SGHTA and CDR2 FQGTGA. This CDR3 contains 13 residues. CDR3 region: CASSSDLYTEAFF. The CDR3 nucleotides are TGTGCCAGCAGCTCCGACCTATACACTGAAGCTTTCTTT.

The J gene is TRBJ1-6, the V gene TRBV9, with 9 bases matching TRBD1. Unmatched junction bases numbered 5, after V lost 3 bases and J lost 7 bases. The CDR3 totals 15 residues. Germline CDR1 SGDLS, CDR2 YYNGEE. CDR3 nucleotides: TGTGCCAGCAGCGGGCCGGGACAGGGCAATTCACCCCTCCACTTT. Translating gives CASSGPGQGNSPLHF. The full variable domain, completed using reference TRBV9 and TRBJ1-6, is DSGVTQTPKHLITATGQRVTLRCSPRSGDLSVYWYQQSLDQGLQFLIQYYNGEERAKGNILERFSAQQFPDLHSELNLSSLELGDSALYFCASSGPGQGNSPLHFGNGTRLTVT.

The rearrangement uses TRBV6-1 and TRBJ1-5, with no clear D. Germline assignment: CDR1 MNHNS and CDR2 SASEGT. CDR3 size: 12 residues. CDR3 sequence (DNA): TGTGGTACGGGCAGAATTAATCAGCCCCAGCATTTT. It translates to CGTGRINQPQHF.

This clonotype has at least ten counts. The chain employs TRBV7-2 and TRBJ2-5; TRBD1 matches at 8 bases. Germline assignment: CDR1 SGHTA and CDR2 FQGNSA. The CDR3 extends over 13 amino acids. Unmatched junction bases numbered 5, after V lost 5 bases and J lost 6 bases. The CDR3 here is CASSLGQGKTQYF. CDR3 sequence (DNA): TGTGCCAGCAGCCTCGGACAGGGAAAGACCCAGTACTTC.

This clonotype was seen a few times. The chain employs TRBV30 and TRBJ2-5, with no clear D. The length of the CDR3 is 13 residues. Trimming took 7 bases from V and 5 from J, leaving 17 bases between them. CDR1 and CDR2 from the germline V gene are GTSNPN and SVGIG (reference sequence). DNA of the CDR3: TGTGCCTTTCGGCCCGTGGGATACGAGACCCAGTACTTC. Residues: CAFRPVGYETQYF.

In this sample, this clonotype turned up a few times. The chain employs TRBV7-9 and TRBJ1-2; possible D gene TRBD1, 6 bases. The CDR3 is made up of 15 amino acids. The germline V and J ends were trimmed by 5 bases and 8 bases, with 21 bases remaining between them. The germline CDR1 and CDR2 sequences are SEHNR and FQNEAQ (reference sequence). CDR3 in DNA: TGTGCCAGCAGCAAACTGCAGGGGCCCCAGAACGGCTACACCTTC. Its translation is CASSKLQGPQNGYTF.

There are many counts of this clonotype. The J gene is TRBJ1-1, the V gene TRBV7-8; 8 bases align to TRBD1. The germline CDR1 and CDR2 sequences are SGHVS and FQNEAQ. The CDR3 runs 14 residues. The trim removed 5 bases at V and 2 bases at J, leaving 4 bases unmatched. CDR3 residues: CASSQDRGNTEAFF. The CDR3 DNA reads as TGTGCCAGCAGCCAAGACAGGGGTAACACTGAAGCTTTCTTT.

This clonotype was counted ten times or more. The CDR3 region is CASSPGTLVGYTF. The CDR3 DNA sequence: TGTGCCAGCAGTCCCGGGACACTAGTGGGCTACACCTTC. This chain joins TRBV12-3 or TRBV12-4 and TRBJ1-2; D may be TRBD1 (6 bases). The V gene lost 5 bases and the J gene lost 8 bases, with 15 bases spanning the gap. The CDR3 loop spans 13 amino acids.

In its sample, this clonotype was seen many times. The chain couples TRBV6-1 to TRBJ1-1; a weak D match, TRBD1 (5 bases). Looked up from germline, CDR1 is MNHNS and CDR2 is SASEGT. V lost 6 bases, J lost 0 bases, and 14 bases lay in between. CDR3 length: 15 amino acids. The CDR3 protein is CASSPMGGMNTEAFF. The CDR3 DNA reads TGTGCCAGCAGCCCCATGGGGGGAATGAACACTGAAGCTTTCTTT.

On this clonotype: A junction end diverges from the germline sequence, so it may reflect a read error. CDR3 bases: TGTGCCAGCAGGGGCGGGACAATTAACACTGAAGCTATCTTT. Translating gives CASRGGTINTEAIF. The V and J genes are TRBV28 and TRBJ1-1; D may be TRBD1 (6 bases). Germline CDR1 reads MDHEN; CDR2 reads SYDVKM. The CDR3 totals 14 residues.

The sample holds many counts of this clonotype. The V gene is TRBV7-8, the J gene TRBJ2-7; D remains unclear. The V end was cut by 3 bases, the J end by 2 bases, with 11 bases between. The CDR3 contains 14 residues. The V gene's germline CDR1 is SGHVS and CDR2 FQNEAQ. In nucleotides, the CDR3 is TGTGCCAGCAGCTTGCGGACGGTACCCTACGAGCAGTACTTC. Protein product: CASSLRTVPYEQYF.

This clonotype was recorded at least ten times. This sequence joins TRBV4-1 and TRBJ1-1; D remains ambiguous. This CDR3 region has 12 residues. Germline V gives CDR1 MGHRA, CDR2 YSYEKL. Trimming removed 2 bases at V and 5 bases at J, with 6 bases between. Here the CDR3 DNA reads TGCGCCAGCAGCCAAACAAGGACTGAAGCTTTCTTT. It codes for CASSQTRTEAFF.

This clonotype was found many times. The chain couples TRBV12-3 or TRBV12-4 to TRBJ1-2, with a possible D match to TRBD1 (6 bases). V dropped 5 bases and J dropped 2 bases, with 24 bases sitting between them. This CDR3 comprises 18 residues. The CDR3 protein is CASSPIGIHRVSNYGYTF. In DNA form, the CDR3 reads TGTGCCAGCAGTCCGATCGGGATTCACAGGGTGTCCAACTATGGCTACACCTTC.

CDR3 in DNA: TGCAGTGCCCCCCAAGGCGGGGGTCCGTACGAGCAGTACTTC. Its translation is CSAPQGGGPYEQYF. The rearrangement joins TRBV20-1 to TRBJ2-7, with 7 positions matching TRBD2. V gave up 6 bases and J gave up 4 bases; unmatched junction bases: 12. This CDR3 is 14 amino acids long. Germline loops: CDR1 DFQATT, CDR2 SNEGSKA (reference sequence).

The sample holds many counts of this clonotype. The CDR3 region has the DNA TGCGCCAGCAGCCTAGTGACAGGGATGTTCTACGAGCAGTACTTC. Its protein is CASSLVTGMFYEQYF. This sequence joins TRBV5-1 and TRBJ2-7; 7 nucleotides align to TRBD1. The CDR3 is made up of 15 amino acids. Trimming at V came to 4 bases and at J to 3 bases, leaving 10 bases not matched to a gene. CDR1 SGHRS and CDR2 YFSETQ come from the germline V gene.

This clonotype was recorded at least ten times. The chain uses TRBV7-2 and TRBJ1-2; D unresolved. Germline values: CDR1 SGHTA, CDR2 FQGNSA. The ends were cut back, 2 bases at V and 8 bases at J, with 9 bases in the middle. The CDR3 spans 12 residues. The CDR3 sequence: CASSLSARGYTF. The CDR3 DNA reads TGTGCCAGCAGCTTATCGGCACGCGGCTACACCTTC.

CDR3 sequence: CASSSWDSYYGYTF. DNA for the CDR3: TGTGCCAGCAGTTCGTGGGACTCCTATTATGGCTACACCTTC. This chain uses TRBV12-3 or TRBV12-4 with TRBJ1-2, with D tentatively TRBD1 (5 bases). The V end lost 4 bases, the J end lost 5 bases, and 14 bases lay between the germline ends. This CDR3 is 14 amino acids long.

This CDR3 reads CSARVPSGETQYF. The CDR3 bases are TGCAGTGCTAGAGTGCCTTCTGGGGAGACCCAGTACTTC. The V call is TRBV20-1, the J call TRBJ2-5; D is ambiguous. Trimming took off 1 base at V and 5 bases at J, with 11 bases between the two ends. The length of the CDR3 is 13 residues. The germline gives CDR1 DFQATT, CDR2 SNEGSKA (reference sequence).

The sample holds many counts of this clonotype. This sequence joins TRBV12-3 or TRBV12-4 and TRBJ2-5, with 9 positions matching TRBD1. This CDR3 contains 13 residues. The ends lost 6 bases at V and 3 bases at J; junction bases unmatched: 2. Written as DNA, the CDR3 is TGTGCCAGCAGAGACAGGGGGAAAGAGACCCAGTACTTC. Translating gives CASRDRGKETQYF.